The clone carrying this T cell receptor (beta chain) was recorded at least ten times. This entry is derived from a study of early T cells in non-severe SARS-CoV-2 infection. V gave up 2 bases and J gave up 6 bases, with 10 bases separating them. The CDR3 loop spans 13 amino acids. Germline-derived CDR1 and CDR2 are WSHSY and SAAADI. TCRdb processed the 5' RACE reads anew with MiXCR; each CDR3 protein has one entry. The sample consists of roughly 63,000 distinct CDR3 sequences, 10% to 15% of them appearing once. Material for sequencing was whole blood. The gene calls are TRBV10-2 and TRBJ1-2; D may be TRBD1 (6 bases). The clonotype was recovered from an adult who was a healthcare worker with PCR-confirmed SARS-CoV-2 infection or an uninfected control (not recorded which). The CDR3 region is CASSERTVDGYTF. The CDR3 coding sequence is TGCGCCAGCAGTGAGAGGACAGTCGATGGCTACACCTTC.